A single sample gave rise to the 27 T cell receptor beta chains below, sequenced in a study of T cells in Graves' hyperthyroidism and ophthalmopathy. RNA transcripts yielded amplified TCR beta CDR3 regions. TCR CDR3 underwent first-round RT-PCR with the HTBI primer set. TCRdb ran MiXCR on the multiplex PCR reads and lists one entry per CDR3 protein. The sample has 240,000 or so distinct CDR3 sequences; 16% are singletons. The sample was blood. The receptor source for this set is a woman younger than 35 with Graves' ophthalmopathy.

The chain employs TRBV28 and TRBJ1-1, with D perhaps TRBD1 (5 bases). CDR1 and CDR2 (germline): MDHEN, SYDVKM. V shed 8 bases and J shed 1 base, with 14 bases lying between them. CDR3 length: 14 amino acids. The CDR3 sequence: CASSARGRNTEAFF. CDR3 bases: TGTGCCAGCTCTGCCCGGGGCAGGAACACTGAAGCTTTCTTT.

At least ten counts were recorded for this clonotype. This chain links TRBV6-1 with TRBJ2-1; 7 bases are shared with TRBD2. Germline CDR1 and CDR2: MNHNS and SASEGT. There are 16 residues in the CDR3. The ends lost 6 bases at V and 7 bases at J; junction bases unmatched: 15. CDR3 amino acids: CASSTPGGGSGNEQFF. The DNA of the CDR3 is TGTGCCAGCAGCACCCCGGGCGGCGGGAGTGGAAATGAGCAGTTCTTC.

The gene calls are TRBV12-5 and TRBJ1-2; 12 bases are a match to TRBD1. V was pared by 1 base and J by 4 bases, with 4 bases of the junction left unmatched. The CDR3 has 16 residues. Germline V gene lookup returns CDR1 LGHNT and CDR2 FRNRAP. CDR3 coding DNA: TGTGCTAGTGGTTTGGAAACGGGACAGGGGGCCTATGGCTACACCTTC. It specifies CASGLETGQGAYGYTF.

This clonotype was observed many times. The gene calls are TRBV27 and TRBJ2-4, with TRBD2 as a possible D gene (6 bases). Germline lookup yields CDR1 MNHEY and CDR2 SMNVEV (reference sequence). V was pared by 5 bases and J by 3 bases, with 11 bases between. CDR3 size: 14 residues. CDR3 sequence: CASSQAGSKNIQYF. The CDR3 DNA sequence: TGTGCCAGCAGTCAAGCGGGCAGCAAAAACATTCAGTACTTC.

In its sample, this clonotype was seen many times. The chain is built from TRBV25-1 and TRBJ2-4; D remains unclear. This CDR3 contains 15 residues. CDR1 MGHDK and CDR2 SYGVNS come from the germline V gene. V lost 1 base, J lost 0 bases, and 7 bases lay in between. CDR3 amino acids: CASSESALAKNIQYF. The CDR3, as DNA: TGTGCCAGCAGTGAATCTGCCCTAGCCAAAAACATTCAGTACTTC.

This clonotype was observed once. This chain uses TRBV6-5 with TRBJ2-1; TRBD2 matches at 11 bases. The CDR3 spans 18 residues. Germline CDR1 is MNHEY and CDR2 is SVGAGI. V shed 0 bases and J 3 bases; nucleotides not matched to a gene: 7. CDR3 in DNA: TGTGCCAGCAGTTACTCGGCCCTACTAGCGGGAGACTACAATGAGCAGTTCTTC. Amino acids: CASSYSALLAGDYNEQFF.

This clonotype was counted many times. The CDR3 loop is CASSLAGGIDTEAFF. The CDR3 DNA sequence: TGTGCCAGCAGTTTAGCCGGGGGCATCGACACTGAAGCTTTCTTT. The gene calls are TRBV12-3 or TRBV12-4 and TRBJ1-1, with D perhaps TRBD1 (6 bases). This CDR3 has 15 residues. V gave up 0 bases and J gave up 3 bases, with 11 bases separating them.

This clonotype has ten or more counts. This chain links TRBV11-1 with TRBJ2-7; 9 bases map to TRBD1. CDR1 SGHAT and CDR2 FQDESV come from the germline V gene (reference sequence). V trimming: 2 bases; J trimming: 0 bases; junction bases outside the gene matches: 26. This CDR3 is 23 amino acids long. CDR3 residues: CASSLIRLIGTGPTRGYSYEQYF. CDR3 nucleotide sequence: TGTGCCAGCAGCTTAATCCGTTTGATCGGGACAGGGCCCACTCGGGGATACTCCTACGAGCAGTACTTC.

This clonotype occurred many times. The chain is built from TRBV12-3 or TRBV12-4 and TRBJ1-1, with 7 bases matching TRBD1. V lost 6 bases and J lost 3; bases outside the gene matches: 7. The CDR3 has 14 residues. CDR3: CASRPTGLDTEAFF. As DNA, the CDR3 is TGTGCCAGCAGACCGACAGGGCTGGACACTGAAGCTTTCTTT.

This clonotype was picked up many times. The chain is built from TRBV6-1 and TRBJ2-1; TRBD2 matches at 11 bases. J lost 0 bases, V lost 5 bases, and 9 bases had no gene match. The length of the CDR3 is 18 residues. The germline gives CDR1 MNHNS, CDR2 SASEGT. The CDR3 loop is CASSPTSGGVYSYNEQFF. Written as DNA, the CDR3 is TGTGCCAGCAGTCCTACTAGCGGGGGCGTATACTCCTACAATGAGCAGTTCTTC.

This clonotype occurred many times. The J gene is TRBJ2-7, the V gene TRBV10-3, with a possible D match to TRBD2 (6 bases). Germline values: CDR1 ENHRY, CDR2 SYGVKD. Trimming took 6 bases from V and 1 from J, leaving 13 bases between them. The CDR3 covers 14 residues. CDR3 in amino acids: CAIRGGAVSYEQYF. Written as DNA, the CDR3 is TGTGCCATCAGAGGAGGGGCGGTGTCCTACGAGCAGTACTTC.

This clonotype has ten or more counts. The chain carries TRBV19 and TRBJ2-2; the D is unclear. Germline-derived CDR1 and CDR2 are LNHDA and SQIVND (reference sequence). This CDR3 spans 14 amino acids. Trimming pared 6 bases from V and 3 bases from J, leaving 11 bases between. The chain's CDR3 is CASSRGVYTGELFF. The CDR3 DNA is TGTGCCAGTAGCCGTGGGGTGTACACCGGGGAGCTGTTTTTT.

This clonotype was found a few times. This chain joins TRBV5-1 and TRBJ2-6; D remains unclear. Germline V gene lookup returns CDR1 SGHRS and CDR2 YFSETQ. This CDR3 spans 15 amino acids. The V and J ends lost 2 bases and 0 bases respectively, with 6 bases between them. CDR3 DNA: TGCGCCAGCAGCTTTGGGTACTCTGGGGCCAACGTCCTGACTTTC. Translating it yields CASSFGYSGANVLTF.

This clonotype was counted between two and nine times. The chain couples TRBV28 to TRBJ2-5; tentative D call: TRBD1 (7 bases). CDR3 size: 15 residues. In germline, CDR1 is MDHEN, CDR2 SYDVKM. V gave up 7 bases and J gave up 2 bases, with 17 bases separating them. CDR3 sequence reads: CASTLGGGGQETQYF. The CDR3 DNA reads TGTGCCAGCACCCTAGGAGGGGGCGGACAAGAGACCCAGTACTTC.

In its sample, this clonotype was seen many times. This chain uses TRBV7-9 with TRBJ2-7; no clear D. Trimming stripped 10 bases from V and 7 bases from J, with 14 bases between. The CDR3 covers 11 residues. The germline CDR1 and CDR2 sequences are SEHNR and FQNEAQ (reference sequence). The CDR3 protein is CATYTLEEQYF. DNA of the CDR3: TGTGCCACCTACACCTTGGAGGAGCAGTACTTC.

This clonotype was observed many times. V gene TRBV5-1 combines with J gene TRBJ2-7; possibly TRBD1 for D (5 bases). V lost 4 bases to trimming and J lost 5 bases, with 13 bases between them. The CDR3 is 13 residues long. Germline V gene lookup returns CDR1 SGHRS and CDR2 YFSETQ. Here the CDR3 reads CASSSRVFDEQYF. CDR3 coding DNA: TGCGCCAGCAGCAGCAGGGTATTCGACGAGCAGTACTTC.

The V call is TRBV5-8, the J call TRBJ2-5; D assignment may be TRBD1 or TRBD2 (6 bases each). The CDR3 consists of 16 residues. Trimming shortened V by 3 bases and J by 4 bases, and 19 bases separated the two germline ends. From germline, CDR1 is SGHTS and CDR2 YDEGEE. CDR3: CASSSRLTGGGETQYF. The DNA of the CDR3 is TGTGCCAGCAGCTCCCGCTTGACAGGAGGGGGAGAGACCCAGTACTTC.

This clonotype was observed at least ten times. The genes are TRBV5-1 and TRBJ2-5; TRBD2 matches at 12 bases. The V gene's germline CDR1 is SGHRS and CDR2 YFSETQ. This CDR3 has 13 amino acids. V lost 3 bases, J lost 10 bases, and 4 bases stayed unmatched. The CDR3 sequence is CASSSGLAGSQYF. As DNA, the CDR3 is TGCGCCAGCAGCTCCGGACTAGCGGGGAGCCAGTACTTC.

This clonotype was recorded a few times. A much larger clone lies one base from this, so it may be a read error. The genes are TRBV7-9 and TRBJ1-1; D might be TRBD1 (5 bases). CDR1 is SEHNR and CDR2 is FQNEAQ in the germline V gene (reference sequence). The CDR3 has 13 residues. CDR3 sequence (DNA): TGTGCCAGCAGCTCACAGGCGAACACTGGAGCTTTCTTT. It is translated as CASSSQANTGAFF.

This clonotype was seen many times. The CDR3 DNA is TGTGCCTGGAGTATCGGGACTAGCGGGACTAGCACAGATACGCAGTATTTT. This sequence encodes CAWSIGTSGTSTDTQYF. The V and J genes are TRBV30 and TRBJ2-3; 13 positions match TRBD2. Looked up from germline, CDR1 is GTSNPN and CDR2 is SVGIG (reference sequence). The trim removed 2 bases at V and 0 bases at J, leaving 5 bases unmatched. The CDR3 runs 17 residues. Full variable domain (remainder filled in from reference TRBV30 and TRBJ2-3): SQTIHQWPATLVQPVGSPLSLECTVEGTSNPNLYWYRQAAGRGLQLLFYSVGIGQISSEVPQNLSASRPQDRQFILSSKKLLLSDSGFYLCAWSIGTSGTSTDTQYFGPGTRLTVL.

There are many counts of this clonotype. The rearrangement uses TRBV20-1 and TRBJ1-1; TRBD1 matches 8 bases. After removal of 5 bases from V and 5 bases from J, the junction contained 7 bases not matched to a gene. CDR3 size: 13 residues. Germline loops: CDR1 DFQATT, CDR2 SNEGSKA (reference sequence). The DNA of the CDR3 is TGCAGTGCTGACAGGGGAACGGGTACTGAAGCTTTCTTT. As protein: CSADRGTGTEAFF.

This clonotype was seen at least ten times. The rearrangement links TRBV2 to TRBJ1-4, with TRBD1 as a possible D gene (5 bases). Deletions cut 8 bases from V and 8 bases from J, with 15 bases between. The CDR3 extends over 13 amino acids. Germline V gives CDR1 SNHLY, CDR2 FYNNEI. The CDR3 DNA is TGTGCCAGCGAGCCGTGGGCAGGGGAAAAACTGTTTTTT. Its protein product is CASEPWAGEKLFF. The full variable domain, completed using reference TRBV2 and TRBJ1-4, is EPEVTQTPSHQVTQMGQEVILRCVPISNHLYFYWYRQILGQKVEFLVSFYNNEISEKSEIFDDQFSVERPDGSNFTLKIRSTKLEDSAMYFCASEPWAGEKLFFGSGTQLSVL.

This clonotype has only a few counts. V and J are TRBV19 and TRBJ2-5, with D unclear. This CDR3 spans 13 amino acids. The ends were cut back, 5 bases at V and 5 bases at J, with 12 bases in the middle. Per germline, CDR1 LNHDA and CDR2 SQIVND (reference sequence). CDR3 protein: CASSPGAGETQYF. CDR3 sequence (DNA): TGTGCCAGTAGTCCAGGAGCCGGGGAGACCCAGTACTTC.

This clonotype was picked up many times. CDR3: CAIRGQVNQPQHF. The CDR3 nucleotides are TGTGCCATTCGGGGGCAGGTCAATCAGCCCCAGCATTTT. The chain has TRBV10-3 and TRBJ1-5, with D perhaps TRBD1 (6 bases). The V and J ends lost 9 bases and 3 bases respectively, with 12 bases between them. CDR3 size: 13 residues. In germline, CDR1 is ENHRY, CDR2 SYGVKD.

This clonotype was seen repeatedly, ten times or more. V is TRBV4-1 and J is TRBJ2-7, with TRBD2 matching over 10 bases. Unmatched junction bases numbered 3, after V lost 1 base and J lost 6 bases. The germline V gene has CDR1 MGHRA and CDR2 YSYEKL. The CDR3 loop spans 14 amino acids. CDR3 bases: TGCGCCAGCAGCCAAGCTAGCGGGAGTCGCGAGCAGTACTTC. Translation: CASSQASGSREQYF.

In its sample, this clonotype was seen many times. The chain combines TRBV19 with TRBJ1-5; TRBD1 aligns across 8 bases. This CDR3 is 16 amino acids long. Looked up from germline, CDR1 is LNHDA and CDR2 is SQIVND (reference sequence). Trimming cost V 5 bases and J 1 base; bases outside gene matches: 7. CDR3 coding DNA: TGTGCCAGTAGTTTCCGGGGACAGGCGAGCAATCAGCCCCAGCATTTT. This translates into CASSFRGQASNQPQHF.

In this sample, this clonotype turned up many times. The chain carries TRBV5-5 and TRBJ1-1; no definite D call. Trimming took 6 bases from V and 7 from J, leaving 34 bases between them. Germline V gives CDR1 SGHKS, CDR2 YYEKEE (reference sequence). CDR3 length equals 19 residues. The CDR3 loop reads CASTYLGSQTPLQLSEAFF. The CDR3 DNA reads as TGTGCCAGCACCTACCTGGGTTCGCAAACCCCCTTACAGTTGAGTGAAGCTTTCTTT.